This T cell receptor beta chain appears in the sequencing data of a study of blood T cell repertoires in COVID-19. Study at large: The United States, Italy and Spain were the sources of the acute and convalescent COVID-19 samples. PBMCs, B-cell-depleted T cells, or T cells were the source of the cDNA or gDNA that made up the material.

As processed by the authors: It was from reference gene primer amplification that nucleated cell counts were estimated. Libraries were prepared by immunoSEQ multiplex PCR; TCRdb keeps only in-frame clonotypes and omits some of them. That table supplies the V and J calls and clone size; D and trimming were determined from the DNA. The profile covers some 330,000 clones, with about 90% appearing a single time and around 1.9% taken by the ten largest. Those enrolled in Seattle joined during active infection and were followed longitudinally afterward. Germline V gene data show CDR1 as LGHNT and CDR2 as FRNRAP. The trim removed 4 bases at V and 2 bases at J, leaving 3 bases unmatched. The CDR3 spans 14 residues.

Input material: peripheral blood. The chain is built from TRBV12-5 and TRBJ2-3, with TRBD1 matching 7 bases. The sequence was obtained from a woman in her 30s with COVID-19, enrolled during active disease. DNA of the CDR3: TGTGCTAGTGGTTGGGGACAGTCCACAGATACGCAGTATTTT. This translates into CASGWGQSTDTQYF.